These T cell receptor beta chains were read from a single sample in a study of blood T cells in healthy people across ages. From the 5' RACE reads, TCRdb called clonotypes with MiXCR, one entry per CDR3 protein. The table shows about a million distinct CDR3 sequences, with roughly 51% occurring only once. Specimen: blood. These receptor sequences come from a woman aged 60 to 75 in good health. CDR3s include the opening cysteine and the closing phenylalanine or tryptophan. The D gene is left open where the match is weak. Clone size appears in some rows only: once, few, many, or a class for an expanded clone.

>TRBV9|TRBD2|-|TRBJ2-3
TGTGCCAGCAGCGTAGAGAGGGCGGGAGGTGGCACAGATACGCAGTATTTT
CASSVERAGGGTDTQYF
>TRBV28|TRBD2|few|TRBJ2-1
TGTGCCGGCAGCCTACTAGCGGGGGTCTACAATGAGCAGTTCTTC
CAGSLLAGVYNEQFF
>TRBV11-2|-|few|TRBJ2-7
TGTGCCAGCAGCTTTCTCCCAGGGACGGACGAGCAGTACTTC
CASSFLPGTDEQYF
>TRBV3-1|-|-|TRBJ2-3
TGTGCCAGCAGCCTCCGTTCGGGCAGGGGATACGGCACAGATACGCAGTATTTT
CASSLRSGRGYGTDTQYF
>TRBV29-1|TRBD1|-|TRBJ2-1
TGCAGCGGGCTCCCAGGGGGCGTTGAGCAGTTCTTC
CSGLPGGVEQFF
>TRBV27|-|few|TRBJ1-2
TGTGCCAGCAGTCGCCCAGGGGATGGCTACACCTTC
CASSRPGDGYTF
>TRBV12-5|TRBD2|few|TRBJ2-3
TGTGCCAGCGGAAGGGGACTAGCGGTAACAGATACGCAGTATTTT
CASGRGLAVTDTQYF
>TRBV4-1|TRBD1|few|TRBJ2-7
TGCGCCAGCAGCCCATCCGGACAGGCTAGCTCCTACGAGCAGTACTTC
CASSPSGQASSYEQYF
>TRBV4-1|-|few|TRBJ2-7
TGCGCCAGCAGCCAAAGCGAACAACCGGCCCTACGAGGGCAGTACTTC
CASSQSEQPALRGQYF
>TRBV2|TRBD1|-|TRBJ1-2
TGTGCCAGCAACGGGGACAGGGGGACGTCGGTCTATGGCTACACCTTC
CASNGDRGTSVYGYTF
>TRBV7-2|TRBD2|-|TRBJ2-1
TGTGCCAGCAGCCATGGGACTATACTGGAGGAGCAGTTCTTC
CASSHGTILEEQFF
>TRBV7-9|-|-|TRBJ2-3
TGTGCCAGCAGCTTAGCCGGGGCAGGGAGCACAGATACGCAGTATTTT
CASSLAGAGSTDTQYF
>TRBV20-1|TRBD2|many|TRBJ2-7
TGCAGTGCTAGGTCGCGGGAGGGCCGAGTTGAACAGTACTTC
CSARSREGRVEQYF
>TRBV2|-|-|TRBJ1-2
TGTGCCATGCGGCGGCTCGAGCACAACTATGGCTACACCTTC
CAMRRLEHNYGYTF
>TRBV21-1|-|once|TRBJ2-7
TGTGCCAGCGGCAAAGCCCCCTTAAGGGACAGCCTCTACGAGCAGTACTTC
CASGKAPLRDSLYEQYF
>TRBV4-3|-|-|TRBJ1-1
TGCGCCAGCAGCCAAGGGGTGGAGAACACTGAAGCTTTCTTT
CASSQGVENTEAFF
>TRBV4-1|-|few|TRBJ2-7
TGCGCCAGCAGCCACCCCGAGCGAGGGAAATACGAGCAGTACTTC
CASSHPERGKYEQYF
>TRBV3-1|-|many|TRBJ2-7
TGTGCCAGCAGCCAAGGCAGGTACGAGCAGTACTTC
CASSQGRYEQYF
>TRBV11-2|-|-|TRBJ1-2
TGTGCCAGCAGCTTAGGAGAGGGGTGGAGCGGCTACACCTTC
CASSLGEGWSGYTF
>TRBV12-3/TRBV12-4|TRBD2|-|TRBJ2-1
TGTGCCAGCAGTCCAGGCGGTCTAGCGGACTACAATGAGCAGTTCTTC
CASSPGGLADYNEQFF
>TRBV3-1|-|-|TRBJ2-5
TGTGCCAGCAGCCACCTCCCGCAGGGCGGTAAGACCCAGTACTTC
CASSHLPQGGKTQYF
>TRBV29-1|-|many|TRBJ2-3
TGCAGCGCCCGCACAGATACGCAGTATTTT
CSARTDTQYF
>TRBV2|-|-|TRBJ2-3
TGTGCCAGCAGTGGGGGGACCCGAGGGGTAGCAGATACGCAGTATTTT
CASSGGTRGVADTQYF
>TRBV7-6|-|-|TRBJ1-4
TGTGCCAGCAGCTTATGGGGAAGCGGTAAAGAAAAACTGTTTTTT
CASSLWGSGKEKLFF
>TRBV5-1|TRBD1|-|TRBJ2-7
TGCGCCAGCAGCTTGGGGACAGGGGCGACTTACGAGCAGTACTTC
CASSLGTGATYEQYF
>TRBV7-2|-|-|TRBJ2-5
TGTGCCAGCAGCTTAGCCTACCCCAGGAGGGAGACCCAGTACTTC
CASSLAYPRRETQYF
>TRBV3-1|-|-|TRBJ2-7
TGTGCCAGCAGCCAAGTTTCGACAGGTCGAAAAGTAGGGTCCTACGAGCAGTACTTC
CASSQVSTGRKVGSYEQYF